The following is a T cell receptor beta chain sequence with its context. Its antigen is undetermined. The method was immunoSEQ multiplex PCR; TCRdb's version includes in-frame clones alone and lacks a portion of them. The sample consists of roughly 2.5 million clones, 90% to 95% of them appearing once. With V trimmed by 6 bases and J by 2 bases, 7 bases remained unmatched. This CDR3 has 16 residues. CDR1 LNHDA and CDR2 SQIVND come from the germline V gene (reference sequence). The source of the sample is a study of shared clonotypes between healthy human individuals. Study-level points and caveats: The sharing of approximately 5.1% of naive CD4 clonotypes was seen across several donors.

This chain connects TRBV19 to TRBJ2-1, with TRBD2 identical over 10 bases. The clonotype comes from a man aged 18 to 30 in good health. The sequenced sample consisted of naive CD4+ T cells sorted from blood. Subset described: CD45RA+ positively selected. The CDR3 bases are TGTGCCAGTAGGGTCCTAGGACTAGCGGCCTACAATGAGCAGTTCTTC. Protein sequence: CASRVLGLAAYNEQFF. The variable domain in full, with the rest retrieved from reference TRBV19 and TRBJ2-1, is DGGITQSPKYLFRKEGQNVTLSCEQNLNHDAMYWYRQDPGQGLRLIYYSQIVNDFQKGDIAEGYSVSREKKESFPLTVTSAQKNPTAFYLCASRVLGLAAYNEQFFGPGTRLTVL.